These T cell receptor beta chains were read from a single sample in a study of blood T cell repertoires in COVID-19. Method: immunoSEQ multiplex PCR; TCRdb's copy keeps in-frame clones and lacks some. The repertoire has some 250,000 clones, 90% to 95% of them found once; the top ten carry 1.2%. Sequenced: PBMCs or T cells enriched from blood (not recorded which). The source is a human donor in a cohort exposed to, infected with or recovered from COVID-19 (not recorded which). The donor label of this sample is uncertain. Each CDR3 is given with its conserved first and last residue. A D gene is named only where the DNA matches it firmly. Where a row states a size, it is once, few, many or the class of an expanded clone; other rows omit it.

V	D	size	J	DNA	CDR3
TRBV12-3/TRBV12-4	-	-	TRBJ1-2	TGTGCCAGCAGTCCCCGCGGCCGGAATGGCTACACCTTC	CASSPRGRNGYTF
TRBV6-2/TRBV6-3	TRBD2	-	TRBJ2-4	TGTGCCAGCAGTTCCGGACTAGTGGACAAAAACATTCAGTACTTC	CASSSGLVDKNIQYF
TRBV6-2/TRBV6-3	-	-	TRBJ1-1	TGTGCCAGCAGTCGAGTGAACACTGAAGCTTTCTTT	CASSRVNTEAFF
TRBV7-2	-	-	TRBJ2-2	TGTGCCAGCAGCTTAGACTCTCACACCGGGGAGCTGTTTTTT	CASSLDSHTGELFF
TRBV21-1	-	-	TRBJ2-7	TGTGCCAGCAGCACTGCTACAGGGGTTCTCTCCTACGAGCAGTACTTC	CASSTATGVLSYEQYF
TRBV19	TRBD1	-	TRBJ1-6	TGTGCCAGTACAGGGGGTCGATCACCCCTCCACTTT	CASTGGRSPLHF
TRBV19	-	-	TRBJ2-7	TGTGCCAGTAGTCCGGTAGGAGGGAGTGGAACCTACGAGCAGTACTTC	CASSPVGGSGTYEQYF
TRBV18	-	-	TRBJ1-1	TGTGCCAGCTCACCACGCGTTGGAGGGAATTCTCTGAACACTGAAGCTTTCTTT	CASSPRVGGNSLNTEAFF
TRBV30	TRBD2	-	TRBJ2-3	TGTGCCTGGAGTGCAGCGGGGGGCCTTGCAGATACGCAGTATTTT	CAWSAAGGLADTQYF
TRBV6-1	-	-	TRBJ1-1	TGTGCCAGCAGTGATATGAACACTGAAGCTTTCTTT	CASSDMNTEAFF
TRBV4-2	TRBD1	once	TRBJ2-7	TGTGCCAGCAGCACCCCCCTCAGGGGGAACTACGAGCAGTACTTC	CASSTPLRGNYEQYF
TRBV5-4	-	once	TRBJ1-2	TGTGCCAGCAGCTTGGAATCAGAAACCTATGGCTACACCTTC	CASSLESETYGYTF
TRBV27	TRBD2	-	TRBJ2-3	TGTGCCAGCAGTTTTGACCGGGACTACCAAAGTGGCACAGATACGCAGTATTTT	CASSFDRDYQSGTDTQYF
TRBV30	-	-	TRBJ1-4	TGTGCCTGGGGTCTTCCGGCAACTAATGAAAAACTGTTTTTT	CAWGLPATNEKLFF
TRBV9	TRBD1	-	TRBJ2-2	TGTGCCAGCAGCGTGCTACAGGGGGCTATCACCGGGGAGCTGTTTTTT	CASSVLQGAITGELFF
TRBV5-6	TRBD1	-	TRBJ1-1	TGTGCCAGCAGCTTGGTCGGCAGGGGGAGCGCTGAAGCTTTCTTT	CASSLVGRGSAEAFF
TRBV30	-	-	TRBJ1-4	TGTGCCTGGAACAGGGCCCAAAATGAAAAACTGTTTTTT	CAWNRAQNEKLFF
TRBV11-2	-	-	TRBJ2-7	TGTGCCAGCAGCTCGGACGGGTGGGGACACTACGAGCAGTACTTC	CASSSDGWGHYEQYF
TRBV5-8	-	-	TRBJ2-5	TGTGCCAGCAGGCGGACAGTAGAGACCCAGTACTTC	CASRRTVETQYF
TRBV6-5	-	-	TRBJ1-1	TGTGCCAGCAGCCCCGGACAGCCGAACACTGAAGCTTTCTTT	CASSPGQPNTEAFF
TRBV3-1/TRBV3-2	-	-	TRBJ1-1	TGTGCCAGCAGCTCCCCAATGAACACTGAAGCTTTCTTT	CASSSPMNTEAFF
TRBV19	TRBD1	-	TRBJ1-1	TGTGCCAGTAGTCCCTGGACAGGGGGTACCGCGAACACTGAAGCTTTCTTT	CASSPWTGGTANTEAFF
TRBV4-2	TRBD1	-	TRBJ2-4	TGTGCCAGCAGCCAATATGTAGGGACAGCTAAAAACATTCAGTACTTC	CASSQYVGTAKNIQYF